One sample yielded the 25 T cell receptor beta chains listed below, sequenced in a study of somatic mutations in cytotoxic T cells in rheumatoid arthritis. Assay used: immunoSEQ multiplex PCR; TCRdb lists only in-frame clones, some missing. The sample includes some 40,000 clones, under 85% of them seen just once. Material for sequencing was CD8+ T cells sorted from blood. The receptors stem from a man aged 35-49 years in good health.

The chain carries TRBV2 and TRBJ2-4, with 10 bases matching TRBD1. Germline CDR1 is SNHLY and CDR2 is FYNNEI. This CDR3 comprises 16 residues. V shed 8 bases and J 6 bases; nucleotides not matched to a gene: 13. The CDR3 region has the DNA TGTGCCAGCGGCCGGGACAGGGGATGGGAGGGAAACATTCAGTACTTC. It yields the protein CASGRDRGWEGNIQYF.

This clone was counted only a few times. The chain employs TRBV27 and TRBJ2-7; D is unresolved. The germline gives CDR1 MNHEY, CDR2 SMNVEV (reference sequence). Between the trimmed V and J ends, which lost 2 bases and 6 bases, there was a span of 5 bases. The CDR3 sequence is 11 residues long. The CDR3 DNA follows: TGTGCCAGCAGTTTAGGGTTCGAGCAGTACTTC. It specifies CASSLGFEQYF.

The chain carries TRBV9 and TRBJ2-7; 7 nucleotides match TRBD2. The CDR3 is 14 amino acids. V was pared by 0 bases and J by 2 bases, with 2 bases of the junction left unmatched. The germline CDR1 and CDR2 sequences are SGDLS and YYNGEE. The CDR3 loop is CASSVGGGAYEQYF. As DNA, the CDR3 is TGTGCCAGCAGCGTAGGTGGGGGGGCCTACGAGCAGTACTTC.

The genes are TRBV10-3 and TRBJ2-4, with TRBD2 matching 9 bases. The CDR3 sequence is 18 residues long. V trimming: 10 bases; J trimming: 0 bases; junction bases outside the gene matches: 16. From germline, CDR1 is ENHRY and CDR2 SYGVKD. CDR3: CATKAQIAGDLAKNIQYF. DNA of the CDR3: TGTGCCACTAAAGCCCAAATAGCGGGAGATCTAGCCAAAAACATTCAGTACTTC.

The chain recombines TRBV9 with TRBJ2-7; D might be TRBD1 or TRBD2, each matching 5 bases. V lost 0 bases, J lost 4 bases, and 8 bases lay in between. CDR1 SGDLS and CDR2 YYNGEE come from the germline V gene. The CDR3 spans 13 residues. The CDR3 sequence: CASSVGGEYEQYF. Written as DNA, the CDR3 is TGTGCCAGCAGCGTAGGAGGGGAGTACGAGCAGTACTTC.

V gene TRBV4-3 combines with J gene TRBJ2-7, with a tentative D call TRBD1 (6 bases). Trimming cost V 0 bases and J 6 bases, with 18 bases left between them. CDR3 length: 16 amino acids. Germline V gene data show CDR1 as LGHNA and CDR2 as YSLEER. The CDR3 here is CASSQDIRQGPPEQYF. For the CDR3, the DNA is TGCGCCAGCAGCCAAGATATCCGGCAGGGGCCCCCCGAGCAGTACTTC.

This clone is medium-sized within its sample. The gene calls are TRBV6-1 and TRBJ1-3, with 9 bases fitting TRBD1. Germline V gene sequence: CDR1 MNHNS, CDR2 SASEGT. The CDR3 is 16 residues long. The J segment lost 0 bases and the V segment lost 1 base, leaving 1 base of the junction unmatched. The CDR3 spells CASSEETGGSGNTIYF. The CDR3, as DNA: TGTGCCAGCAGTGAAGAGACAGGGGGCTCTGGAAACACCATATATTTT.

The V and J genes are TRBV7-6 and TRBJ2-7; D gene uncertain. This CDR3 comprises 16 residues. V lost 1 base and J lost 3, with 16 bases in between. Germline V gene sequence: CDR1 SGHVS, CDR2 FNYEAQ. The CDR3 coding sequence is TGTGCCAGCAGCTTAGGTCTTATGGGCAGAAACTACGAGCAGTACTTC. Translating it yields CASSLGLMGRNYEQYF.

This clone was recorded once. The J gene is TRBJ2-1, the V gene TRBV7-9; 7 bases map to TRBD2. With V trimmed by 4 bases and J by 3 bases, 12 bases remained unmatched. This CDR3 has 17 amino acids. Germline-derived CDR1 and CDR2 are SEHNR and FQNEAQ (reference sequence). The CDR3 nucleotides read TGTGCCAGCAGCTCAAAAACCGGGACTACTGACTACAATGAGCAGTTCTTC. It specifies CASSSKTGTTDYNEQFF.

The chain has TRBV21-1 and TRBJ1-2. TRBV21-1 is assigned pseudogene status. The CDR3 runs to 13 residues. The CDR3 reads CASSNLSFYGYTF. The CDR3 DNA sequence: TGTGCCAGCAGCAATCTATCTTTCTATGGCTACACCTTC.

This chain joins TRBV5-4 and TRBJ2-2; 8 nucleotides match TRBD2. CDR1 and CDR2 (germline): SGHNT, YYREEE (reference sequence). V lost 4 bases and J lost 6; bases outside the gene matches: 11. The CDR3 runs to 16 residues. CDR3 sequence (DNA): TGTGCCAGCAGCAGCGGGGGATTACTCTTGGCCGGGGAGCTGTTTTTT. Its protein is CASSSGGLLLAGELFF.

The chain couples TRBV28 to TRBJ2-3; TRBD2 agrees at 11 bases. The V gene's germline CDR1 is MDHEN and CDR2 SYDVKM. The CDR3 runs 14 residues. J gave up 1 base and V 6 bases, and 0 bases lay outside the gene matches. CDR3: CASRGLAGTDTQYF. The CDR3, as DNA: TGTGCCAGCAGGGGACTAGCGGGCACAGATACGCAGTATTTT.

The V and J genes are TRBV5-8 and TRBJ2-7, with D perhaps matching TRBD1 (5 bases). The CDR3 is made up of 11 amino acids. Germline-derived CDR1 and CDR2 are SGHTS and YDEGEE. The V and J ends lost 4 bases and 12 bases respectively, with 14 bases between them. The CDR3 sequence is CASSPKRTRYF. CDR3 nucleotides: TGTGCCAGCAGCCCGAAAAGGACACGGTACTTC. The full variable domain, with the rest looked up from reference TRBV5-8 and TRBJ2-7, is EAGVTQSPTHLIKTRGQQATLRCSPISGHTSVYWYQQALGLGLQFLLWYDEGEERNRGNFPPRFSGRQFPNYSSELNVNALELEDSALYLCASSPKRTRYFGPGTRLTVT.

This chain connects TRBV6-5 to TRBJ2-1, with 7 bases matching TRBD2. V lost 0 bases to trimming and J lost 4 bases; unmatched junction nucleotides: 0. The CDR3 runs to 14 residues. Germline assignment: CDR1 MNHEY and CDR2 SVGAGI. The CDR3 sequence is CASSYSGGYNEQFF. The CDR3 coding sequence is TGTGCCAGCAGTTACTCGGGGGGGTACAATGAGCAGTTCTTC.

The V call is TRBV7-9, the J call TRBJ2-7; 11 bases fit TRBD2. The CDR3 spans 15 residues. V trimming: 5 bases; J trimming: 3 bases; junction bases outside the gene matches: 6. Germline CDR1 is SEHNR and CDR2 is FQNEAQ (reference sequence). In DNA, the CDR3 is TGTGCCAGCAGCCTGGGACTAGCGGAGAACTACGAGCAGTACTTC. Its protein product is CASSLGLAENYEQYF.

J is TRBJ2-2 and V is TRBV28; D is undetermined. The CDR3 consists of 13 residues. Germline CDR1 MDHEN, CDR2 SYDVKM. The V gene lost 2 bases and the J gene lost 10 bases, with 11 bases spanning the gap. CDR3 in amino acids: CASSLQVNQELFF. In DNA form, the CDR3 reads TGTGCCAGCAGTTTACAGGTGAATCAGGAGCTGTTTTTT.

This CDR3 reads CASSMTGAYEQYF. CDR3 sequence (DNA): TGTGCCAGCAGCATGACAGGGGCGTACGAGCAGTACTTC. This chain connects TRBV28 to TRBJ2-7; the match to TRBD1 covers 8 bases. Unmatched junction bases numbered 5, after V lost 6 bases and J lost 4 bases. Germline-derived CDR1 and CDR2 are MDHEN and SYDVKM. This CDR3 is 13 amino acids long.

CDR3 amino acids: CASSVASPSYNEQFF. In DNA, the CDR3 is TGTGCCAGCAGCGTTGCTTCCCCCTCCTACAATGAGCAGTTCTTC. V usage is TRBV9 and J usage is TRBJ2-1; no firm D call. This CDR3 comprises 15 residues. The V and J ends lost 2 bases and 0 bases respectively, with 9 bases between them. In germline, CDR1 is SGDLS, CDR2 YYNGEE.

The chain is built from TRBV5-6 and TRBJ2-7; TRBD2 matches at 11 bases. Germline V CDR1 and CDR2: SGHDT, YYEEEE. With V trimmed by 3 bases and J by 3 bases, 11 bases remained unmatched. This CDR3 is 17 amino acids long. CDR3 sequence: CASSSGGLAGGLYEQYF. In DNA, the CDR3 is TGTGCCAGCAGCTCCGGCGGTCTAGCGGGAGGACTCTACGAGCAGTACTTC.

This clone was recorded once. CDR3 amino acids: CASSPVASGKETQYF. The CDR3 DNA follows: TGTGCCAGCAGTCCGGTGGCCAGCGGGAAAGAGACCCAGTACTTC. The chain uses TRBV7-9 and TRBJ2-5; TRBD2 aligns across 7 bases. CDR1 SEHNR and CDR2 FQNEAQ come from the germline V gene (reference sequence). Trimming cost V 6 bases and J 3 bases; bases outside gene matches: 10. CDR3 length: 15 amino acids.

The chain has TRBV28 and TRBJ1-5; D gene unclear. V lost 5 bases to trimming and J lost 4 bases, with 9 bases between them. Germline CDR1 is MDHEN and CDR2 is SYDVKM. CDR3 length equals 13 residues. The CDR3 reads CASSPNKNQPQHF. CDR3 coding DNA: TGTGCCAGCAGTCCAAACAAGAATCAGCCCCAGCATTTT.

The CDR3 loop is CAWKRDIQYF. The CDR3 bases are TGTGCCTGGAAGCGGGACATTCAGTACTTC. The chain combines TRBV30 with TRBJ2-4; maybe TRBD2 (6 bases). V was trimmed by 4 bases and J by 8 bases, leaving 6 bases between them. Germline values: CDR1 GTSNPN, CDR2 SVGIG (reference sequence). The CDR3 consists of 10 residues.

There are a few counts of this clone. The chain is built from TRBV4-1 and TRBJ1-1, with D uncertain. V lost 0 bases and J lost 3, with 11 bases in between. Looked up from germline, CDR1 is MGHRA and CDR2 is YSYEKL. The length of the CDR3 is 15 residues. CDR3 sequence reads: CASSQEEQVYTEAFF. Written as DNA, the CDR3 is TGCGCCAGCAGCCAAGAGGAACAAGTATACACTGAAGCTTTCTTT.

In DNA, the CDR3 is TGTGCCAGCACCCCAGGAAACGAGCAGTACTTC. This encodes CASTPGNEQYF. The chain carries TRBV28 and TRBJ2-7; D is unclear. The V and J ends lost 7 bases and 5 bases respectively, with 9 bases between them. This CDR3 comprises 11 residues. The germline V gene has CDR1 MDHEN and CDR2 SYDVKM.

The chain carries TRBV5-6 and TRBJ1-5; possible D gene TRBD1, 5 bases. V was clipped by 4 bases and J by 1 base, with 9 bases between them. Germline V lookup: CDR1 SGHDT, CDR2 YYEEEE. The CDR3 is 14 residues long. The DNA of the CDR3 is TGTGCCAGCAGCCATTGGGGCAGCAATCAGCCCCAGCATTTT. It encodes CASSHWGSNQPQHF.